The rows below give T cell receptor beta chains drawn from one sample of a study of T cells in Graves' hyperthyroidism and ophthalmopathy. TCRdb redid the calling of the multiplex PCR reads with MiXCR, one entry per CDR3 protein. This table has about 46,000 distinct CDR3 sequences, around 45% appearing once. The sample was peripheral blood or thyroid tissue (not recorded which). These receptors originate from a woman aged 50 to 60 with Graves' hyperthyroidism. The conserved cysteine and the conserved F or W are not part of the CDR3 here. Each record gives: clone size, V gene, CDR3 protein. The size field is filled for only some rows; it gives once, few, many or a size class.

clone_size: many
v_call: TRBV20-1
cdr3_aa: SAVDPSSNQPQH

clone_size: many
v_call: TRBV28
cdr3_aa: ASSHPPSSGANVLT

clone_size: -
v_call: TRBV29-1
cdr3_aa: STLGATHYGYT

clone_size: -
v_call: TRBV24-1
cdr3_aa: ATSDRTGFEQY

clone_size: -
v_call: TRBV29-1
cdr3_aa: SVEGTDTQY

clone_size: once
v_call: TRBV10-3
cdr3_aa: AISAQGNNGYT

clone_size: -
v_call: TRBV2
cdr3_aa: ASVGTGTSYGYT

clone_size: -
v_call: TRBV10-3
cdr3_aa: AISEPLQGVREGYT

clone_size: many
v_call: TRBV28
cdr3_aa: ASSPTGSNQPQH

clone_size: many
v_call: TRBV5-1
cdr3_aa: ASSREGGIYSGELF

clone_size: once
v_call: TRBV10-2
cdr3_aa: ASRGGTVYGYT

clone_size: -
v_call: TRBV7-6
cdr3_aa: ASTAWTAYEQY

clone_size: -
v_call: TRBV5-1
cdr3_aa: ASSSPGLVNEQF

clone_size: -
v_call: TRBV7-2
cdr3_aa: AGSLWETGELF

clone_size: many
v_call: TRBV3-1
cdr3_aa: ASSQGQRDEKLF

clone_size: -
v_call: TRBV30
cdr3_aa: AWSAGLGGGSNQPQH

clone_size: -
v_call: TRBV29-1
cdr3_aa: SVVGGDMSGEQY

clone_size: once
v_call: TRBV20-1
cdr3_aa: SARDQAPEAF